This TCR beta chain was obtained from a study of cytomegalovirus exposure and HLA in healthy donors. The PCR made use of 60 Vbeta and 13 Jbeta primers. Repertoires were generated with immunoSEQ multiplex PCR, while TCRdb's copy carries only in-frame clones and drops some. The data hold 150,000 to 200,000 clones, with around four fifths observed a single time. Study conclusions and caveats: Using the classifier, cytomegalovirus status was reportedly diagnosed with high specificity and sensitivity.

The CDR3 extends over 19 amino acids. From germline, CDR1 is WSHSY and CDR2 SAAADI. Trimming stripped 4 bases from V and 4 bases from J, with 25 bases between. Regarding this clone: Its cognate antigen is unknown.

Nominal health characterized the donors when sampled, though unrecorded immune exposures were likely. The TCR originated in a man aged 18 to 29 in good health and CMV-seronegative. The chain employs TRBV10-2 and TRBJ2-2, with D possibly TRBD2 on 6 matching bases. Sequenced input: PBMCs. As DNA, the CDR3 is TGCGCCAGCAGTGGTATCGCCGGGACTCTTTCTCGGAGCACCGGGGAGCTGTTTTTT. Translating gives CASSGIAGTLSRSTGELFF.